This is a list of T cell receptor beta chains from one sample in a study of T cell responses to AZD1222 COVID-19 vaccine. This table comes from immunoSEQ multiplex PCR, and its TCRdb copy is limited to in-frame clones, with some not included. The repertoire consists of 85,000 to 100,000 clones, with 85% to 90% occurring once and the leading ten covering roughly 10%. Material: peripheral blood, obtained on day 0 of AZD1222 vaccination. Every receptor here comes from an adult in good health. CDR3s include the opening cysteine and the closing phenylalanine or tryptophan. Clone sizes are given selectively: once, few, many, or a class where the clone is expanded.

V | size | CDR3
TRBV6-1 | - | CASSERGGYTF
TRBV19 | - | CASNNQGALEAFF
TRBV19 | - | CASSGTGGLPQHF
TRBV7-2 | - | CASSLEGLNTEAFF
TRBV11-2 | - | CASSLEWGSGGMQYF
TRBV30 | - | CAWSRQGAQHF
TRBV5-5 | - | CASSPTSGTYNEQFF
TRBV5-4 | - | CASSLISGGNTGELFF
TRBV18 | - | CASSPGGTARGNTIYF
TRBV5-1 | - | CASSLDGAYEQYF
TRBV5-6 | - | CASSLQARSPYGYTF
TRBV2 | - | CASTMGLASNEQFF
TRBV28 | - | CASWAGMSTEAFF
TRBV18 | - | CASSSKPLAGVTDTQYF
TRBV7-2 | - | CASSSRTGMNTEAFF
TRBV29-1 | - | CSVEGMGIYGYTF
TRBV24-1 | - | CAIEQGQGKGRSSLEPYEQYF
TRBV19 | - | CASSTSSGGPKNIQYF
TRBV7-6 | - | CASSLDYRAVYEQYF
TRBV3-1/TRBV3-2 | - | CASSPPPGETQYF
TRBV5-1 | once | CASSLAGRSGSDTQYF
TRBV19 | - | CASRTLGADTQYF
TRBV11-2 | - | CASSSSGGYEQYF
TRBV14 | - | CASSQDPVSGNTIYF
TRBV12-3/TRBV12-4 | - | CASSLTGTYEQYF
TRBV7-2 | - | CASSSNSGPYEQYF
TRBV3-1/TRBV3-2 | - | CASSQGAGPGTEAFF
TRBV11-2 | - | CASSYPGQHTEAFF
TRBV2 | - | CASSDSTVDYGYTF
TRBV6-5 | few | CASSLRTRQFEAFF
TRBV19 | - | CASSMEGRRKDTQYF
TRBV6-2/TRBV6-3 | - | CASSYRGAGANVLTF
TRBV30 | - | CAWSVQGTGELFF
TRBV7-2 | - | CASRSQGRERNEQFF
TRBV2 | - | CASSYQQGQYF
TRBV2 | - | CASSGSRDYEQYF
TRBV7-2 | - | CASRSTSETQYF
TRBV7-2 | - | CASSLAAPETQYF
TRBV19 | - | CASSGTGTVNTEAFF
TRBV28 | - | CASSLGGMNTEAFF
TRBV6-1 | - | CASSEVSMSEQYF
TRBV6-6 | - | CASTDRQGRRTEAFF
TRBV27 | - | CASSPGQGAFQPQHF
TRBV6-5 | - | CASSYSSGTGSYEQYF
TRBV4-2 | - | CASSQQTSGGSDTQYF
TRBV12-2 | - | CASRFTWGGNYNSPLHF
TRBV6-1 | - | CASSEDGGQFYAGNTIYF
TRBV9 | - | CASSPTGHGEKLFF
TRBV12-3/TRBV12-4 | - | CASSLDDYGYTF
TRBV11-2 | - | CASSSGLAGGYEQYF